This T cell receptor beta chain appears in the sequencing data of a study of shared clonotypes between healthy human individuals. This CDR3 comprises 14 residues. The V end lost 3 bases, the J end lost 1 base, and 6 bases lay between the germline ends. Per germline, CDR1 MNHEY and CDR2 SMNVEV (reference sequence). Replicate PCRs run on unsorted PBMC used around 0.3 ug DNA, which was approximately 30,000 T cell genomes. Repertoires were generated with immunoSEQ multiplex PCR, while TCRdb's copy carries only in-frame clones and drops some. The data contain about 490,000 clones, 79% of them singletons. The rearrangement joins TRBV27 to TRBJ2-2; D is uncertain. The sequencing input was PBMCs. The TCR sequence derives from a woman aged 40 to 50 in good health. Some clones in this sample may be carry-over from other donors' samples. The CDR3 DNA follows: TGTGCCAGCAGTTTCAGTCGGAACACCGGGGAGCTGTTTTTT. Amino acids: CASSFSRNTGELFF.